This note documents a single TCR beta chain sequence. The sample belongs to a study of technical replicates of blood from several donors. TCRdb keeps only in-frame clones here, not all; method: immunoSEQ multiplex PCR. The sample has over 55,000 clones, around 97% seen once. The sequencing input was T cells isolated from PBMCs. This sequence was found in a human donor in good health.

The CDR3 is CSVVGGGETQYF. The CDR3 bases are TGCAGCGTTGTAGGGGGTGGGGAGACCCAGTACTTC. The chain employs TRBV29-1 and TRBJ2-5; tentatively, D is TRBD1 (6 bases). V lost 4 bases and J lost 5, with 11 bases in between. This CDR3 has 12 amino acids. Looked up from germline, CDR1 is SQVTM and CDR2 is ANQGSEA.